Listed below are T cell receptor beta chains from one sample, sequenced in a study of T cell changes during pregnancy in multiple sclerosis. Some clones are missing from TCRdb's copy, which holds only in-frame ones; the method was immunoSEQ multiplex PCR. The data hold 60,000 to 75,000 clones, with just over 90% observed a single time. Sequences were derived from peripheral blood, sampled in the third trimester of pregnancy. Receptors were obtained from a female donor with multiple sclerosis, enrolled in a pregnancy study. Each CDR3 is given with its conserved first and last residue. The order of the fields is J gene, D gene, V gene, clone size, CDR3 DNA, CDR3 protein. A D gene is named only where the DNA matches it firmly. Rows give clone size only sometimes, using once, few, many, or a class for an expanded clone.

>TRBJ1-2|NA|TRBV19|few
TGTGCCAGTAGTCGGTGGGGCAGCACCTATGGCTACACCTTC
CASSRWGSTYGYTF
>TRBJ1-5|NA|TRBV6-4|NA
TGTGCCAGCAGTAACCCCCGACAGACCGAAAGCGATCAGCCCCAGCATTTT
CASSNPRQTESDQPQHF
>TRBJ2-7|NA|TRBV18|NA
TGTGCCAGCTCCCTAACCGGGACACGGTCCTACGAGCAGTACTTC
CASSLTGTRSYEQYF
>TRBJ2-3|NA|TRBV9|NA
TGTGCCAGCAGCGTCCTACGGTCAGATACGCAGTATTTT
CASSVLRSDTQYF
>TRBJ2-3|NA|TRBV7-8|once
TGTGCCAGCAGCCACCTCGAGGATCGGTTATCGGATACGCAGTATTTT
CASSHLEDRLSDTQYF
>TRBJ2-7|TRBD1|TRBV6-5|NA
TGTGCCAGCAGTTACGGACAGGGTGGGAGCGAGCAGTACTTC
CASSYGQGGSEQYF
>TRBJ1-1|NA|TRBV30|NA
TGTGCCTGGAAACGACAGTGGGGCGACACTGAAGCTTTCTTT
CAWKRQWGDTEAFF
>TRBJ1-1|NA|TRBV29-1|NA
TGCAGCGTTGAAGGGGAGGGCGGTGTGAACACTGAAGCTTTCTTT
CSVEGEGGVNTEAFF
>TRBJ1-6|NA|TRBV5-1|NA
TGCGCCAGCAGCTTACAGGGCTATAATTCACCCCTCCACTTT
CASSLQGYNSPLHF
>TRBJ2-2|NA|TRBV6-1|NA
TGTGCCAGCAGTGAAGAAAGGGGCGGGATCACCGGAGAGCTGTTTTTT
CASSEERGGITGELFF
>TRBJ2-7|TRBD1|TRBV30|NA
TGTGCCCGGAGTCGGGACAGCTACGAGCAGTACTTC
CARSRDSYEQYF
>TRBJ2-2|NA|TRBV19|NA
TGTGCCAGTAGTCTCGCTATTGGCGGCGTGCTGTTTTTT
CASSLAIGGVLFF
>TRBJ2-2|NA|TRBV5-1|NA
TGCGCCAGCAGCAGAAGTCCGGGGGACACCGGGGAGCTGTTTTTT
CASSRSPGDTGELFF
>TRBJ2-6|NA|TRBV11-3|NA
TGTGCCAGCAGACGCGGGCTATCGGGCTCTGGGGCCAACGTCCTGACTTTC
CASRRGLSGSGANVLTF
>TRBJ1-1|NA|TRBV19|once
TGTGCCAGTAGTATAGAGGGAGACACTGAAGCTTTCTTT
CASSIEGDTEAFF
>TRBJ1-4|TRBD1|TRBV4-3|NA
TGCGCCAGCAGCCAAGCAGGGGGAAGCGAAAAACTGTTTTTT
CASSQAGGSEKLFF
>TRBJ2-7|TRBD1|TRBV5-1|NA
TGCGCCAGCAGGCTCAGGACAGGGCACACCTACGAGCAGTACTTC
CASRLRTGHTYEQYF
>TRBJ1-2|NA|TRBV19|NA
TGTGCCAGTAGTGAGCTTTACGGGGTAAAGAGCTATGGCTACACCTTC
CASSELYGVKSYGYTF
>TRBJ2-7|TRBD2|TRBV5-4|NA
TGTGCCAGCAGCGGGAAGACTAGCGGGCCCTACGAGCAGTACTTC
CASSGKTSGPYEQYF
>TRBJ2-7|TRBD1|TRBV6-6|NA
TGTGCCAGCAGTCTACGTCGACAGGGAATTGGCGAGCAGTACTTC
CASSLRRQGIGEQYF
>TRBJ1-5|NA|TRBV10-3|NA
TGTGCCCCTTTTGCGAGCAGGCTAATTAATCAGCCCCAGCATTTT
CAPFASRLINQPQHF
>TRBJ2-3|NA|TRBV9|NA
TGTGCCAGCAGCGAGAGAGGCCCAAACACAGATACGCAGTATTTT
CASSERGPNTDTQYF
>TRBJ1-2|TRBD1|TRBV6-5|NA
TGTGCCAGCAGTCACGGACAGGTCTATGGCTACACCTTC
CASSHGQVYGYTF
>TRBJ1-1|NA|TRBV5-1|NA
TGCGCCAGCAGCTTGGGGGGGCTCTCTGAAGCTTTCTTT
CASSLGGLSEAFF
>TRBJ1-3|NA|TRBV2|NA
TGTGTCAGCAGTCCGATTACCCCCGGGACTGTTGACTCTGGAAACACCATATATTTT
CVSSPITPGTVDSGNTIYF
>TRBJ1-4|NA|TRBV2|NA
TGTGCCAGCAGATCGGGAGGAGAAGAAAAACTGTTTTTT
CASRSGGEEKLFF
>TRBJ2-2|TRBD1|TRBV6-1|NA
TGTGCCAGCAGGCCCGGGACAGTGTTCACCGGGGAGCTGTTTTTT
CASRPGTVFTGELFF
>TRBJ2-7|TRBD2|TRBV19|NA
TGTGCCAGTAGTGGTGGTAGCGGGATGAGCTCCTACGAGCAGTACTTC
CASSGGSGMSSYEQYF
>TRBJ2-7|NA|TRBV14|NA
TGTGCCAGCAGCCAAGATCACTACGAGCAGTACTTC
CASSQDHYEQYF
>TRBJ1-6|NA|TRBV5-1|NA
TGCGCCAGCAATGGGGAGGTGGGTTCACCCCTCCACTTT
CASNGEVGSPLHF
>TRBJ1-1|TRBD1|TRBV30|NA
TGTGCCTGGAGCCCCCACTGGGACAGTATGAACACTGAAGCTTTCTTT
CAWSPHWDSMNTEAFF
>TRBJ2-2|TRBD2|TRBV7-9|few
TGTGCCAGCAGCTATCTATACTCGGGACTAGGGGAGCTGTTTTTT
CASSYLYSGLGELFF
>TRBJ2-3|TRBD2|TRBV30|NA
TGTGCCTGGAACGGCGGGAGTAACACAGATACGCAGTATTTT
CAWNGGSNTDTQYF
>TRBJ2-2|NA|TRBV10-3|NA
TGTGCCATCAGTGAGTTAGCGAACACCGGGGAGCTGTTTTTT
CAISELANTGELFF
>TRBJ1-2|TRBD1|TRBV7-3|NA
TGTGCCAGCAGCTTACCGGGACAGGGCACCTATGGCTACACCTTC
CASSLPGQGTYGYTF
>TRBJ1-1|NA|TRBV5-6|NA
TGTGCCAGCGGCTCCTTAGCTTTGAACACTGAAGCTTTCTTT
CASGSLALNTEAFF
>TRBJ2-4|NA|TRBV5-6|NA
TGTGCCAGCAGACCGGGACTAGCCAAAAACATTCAGTACTTC
CASRPGLAKNIQYF
>TRBJ1-2|NA|TRBV13|once
TGTGCCAGCAGCTGGAGGAACTATGGCTACACCTTC
CASSWRNYGYTF
>TRBJ1-6|NA|TRBV21-1|NA
TGTGCCAGCAGCAAAAGGATTCTCCCTGGGCCCTTT
CASSKRILPGPF
>TRBJ1-5|TRBD1|TRBV6-1|NA
TGTGCCAGCAGGACAGGGTACGATCAGCCCCAGCATTTT
CASRTGYDQPQHF
>TRBJ2-2|NA|TRBV12-5|once
TGTGCTAGTGGTTTGGTACCCGACGGGGTGGCCAACACCGGGGAGCTGTTTTTT
CASGLVPDGVANTGELFF
>TRBJ1-1|NA|TRBV18|NA
TGTGCCAGCTCGTACCAGGGTGGGGTATACACTGAAGCTTTCTTT
CASSYQGGVYTEAFF
>TRBJ1-5|TRBD1|TRBV6-1|NA
TGTGCCACACGACAGGGAGGCAATCAGCCCCAGCATTTT
CATRQGGNQPQHF
>TRBJ2-5|NA|TRBV4-1|NA
TGCGCCAGCAGGGGCACGGGAACTAAAGGAGAGACCCAGTACTTC
CASRGTGTKGETQYF
>TRBJ2-7|NA|TRBV19|NA
TGTGCCAGTAGTATAGCGGTAGGGGCCTACGAGCAGTACTTC
CASSIAVGAYEQYF
>TRBJ1-4|NA|TRBV5-1|NA
TGCGCCAGCAGCTGGGGGCGGTCTGTCGCGACTAATGAAAAACTGTTTTTT
CASSWGRSVATNEKLFF
>TRBJ2-3|NA|TRBV5-4|NA
TGTGCCAGCAGCTTGGAAATCCGTAATACGCAGTATTTT
CASSLEIRNTQYF
>TRBJ1-3|NA|TRBV7-2|NA
TGTGCCAGCAGCCGGTGGCAGGGCTCTGGAAACACCATATATTTT
CASSRWQGSGNTIYF
>TRBJ1-4|NA|TRBV5-6|NA
TGTGCCAGCAGCGAAGACCCCGCAGGGGAGGGTGAAAAACTGTTTTTT
CASSEDPAGEGEKLFF
>TRBJ2-7|TRBD1|TRBV9|once
TGTGCCAGCAGCGCTCGAGGACAGGGGTCATACGAGCAGTACTTC
CASSARGQGSYEQYF
>TRBJ1-2|NA|TRBV10-2|NA
TGCGCCGGGGCCCCGGGCCCTAGCTATGGCTACACCTTC
CAGAPGPSYGYTF
>TRBJ2-7|NA|TRBV27|once
TGTGCCAGCAGTTCTAATTTACAGGGCGAGCAGTACTTC
CASSSNLQGEQYF